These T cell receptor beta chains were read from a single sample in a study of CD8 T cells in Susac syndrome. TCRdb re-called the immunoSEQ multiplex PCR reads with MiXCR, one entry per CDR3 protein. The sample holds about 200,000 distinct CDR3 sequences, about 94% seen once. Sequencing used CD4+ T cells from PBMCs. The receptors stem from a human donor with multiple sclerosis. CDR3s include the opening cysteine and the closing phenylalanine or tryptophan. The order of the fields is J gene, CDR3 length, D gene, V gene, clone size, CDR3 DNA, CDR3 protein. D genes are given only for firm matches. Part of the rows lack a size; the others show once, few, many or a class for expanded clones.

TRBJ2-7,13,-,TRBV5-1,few,TGCGCCAGCAGCCCGGATGGGGAATACGAGCAGTACTTC,CASSPDGEYEQYF
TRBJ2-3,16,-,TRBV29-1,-,TGCAGCGTTGAAGATGGGGCGCCACCTGGCACAGATACGCAGTATTTT,CSVEDGAPPGTDTQYF
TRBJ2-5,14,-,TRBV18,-,TGTGCCAGCTCACTACCGGGAACCCAAGAGACCCAGTACTTC,CASSLPGTQETQYF
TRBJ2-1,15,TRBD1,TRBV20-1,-,TGCAGTGCTAGGTCGGGGACAGGAGCCCAAAATGAGCAGTTCTTC,CSARSGTGAQNEQFF
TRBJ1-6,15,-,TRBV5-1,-,TGCGCCAGCAGCGGGGAGGGCTCCTATAATTCACCCCTCCACTTT,CASSGEGSYNSPLHF
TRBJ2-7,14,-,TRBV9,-,TGTGCCAGCAGCAACAGCGGCAACTCCTACGAGCAGTACTTC,CASSNSGNSYEQYF
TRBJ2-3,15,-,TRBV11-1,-,TGTGCCAGCAGTTCCGGGACGAACACGGCAGATACGCAGTATTTT,CASSSGTNTADTQYF
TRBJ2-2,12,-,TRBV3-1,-,TGTGCCAGCAGCTCTCGGACCGGGGAGCTGTTTTTT,CASSSRTGELFF
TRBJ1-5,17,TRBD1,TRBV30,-,TGTGCCTGGAGTGGGCAGGGGGCGATCAGTGGCAATCAGCCCCGGCATTTT,CAWSGQGAISGNQPRHF
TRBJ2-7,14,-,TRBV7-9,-,TGTGCCAGCAGCTACCGGGAGTCATACTACGAGCAGTACTTC,CASSYRESYYEQYF
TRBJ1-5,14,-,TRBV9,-,TGTGCCAGCAGCGTGGATCCCGAGGGCCAGCCCCAGCATTTT,CASSVDPEGQPQHF
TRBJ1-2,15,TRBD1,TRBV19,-,TGTGCCAGTAGTATTGGGGCAGGGGGTAACTATGGCTACACCTTC,CASSIGAGGNYGYTF
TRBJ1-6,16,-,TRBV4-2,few,TGTGCCAGCAGCCCAGAGAGGGCAGGAGGTAATTCACCCCTCCACTTT,CASSPERAGGNSPLHF
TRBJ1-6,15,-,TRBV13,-,TGTGCCAGCAGCCCAAGGGGGAACCCCTTTTCACCCCTCCACTTT,CASSPRGNPFSPLHF
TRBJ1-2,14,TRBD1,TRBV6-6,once,TGTGCCAGCAGTTACGGGGACAGTACCTATGGCTACACCTTC,CASSYGDSTYGYTF
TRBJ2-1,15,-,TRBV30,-,TGTGCCTGGAGTGGGGGGGCCGTATCCTACAATGAGCAGTTCTTC,CAWSGGAVSYNEQFF
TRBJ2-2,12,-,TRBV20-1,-,TGCAGTGCTAGGGAGAACACCGGGGAGCTGTTTTTT,CSARENTGELFF
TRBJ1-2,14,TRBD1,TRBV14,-,TGTGCCAGCAGCCGAACAGGACAGGCCTATGGCTACACCTTC,CASSRTGQAYGYTF